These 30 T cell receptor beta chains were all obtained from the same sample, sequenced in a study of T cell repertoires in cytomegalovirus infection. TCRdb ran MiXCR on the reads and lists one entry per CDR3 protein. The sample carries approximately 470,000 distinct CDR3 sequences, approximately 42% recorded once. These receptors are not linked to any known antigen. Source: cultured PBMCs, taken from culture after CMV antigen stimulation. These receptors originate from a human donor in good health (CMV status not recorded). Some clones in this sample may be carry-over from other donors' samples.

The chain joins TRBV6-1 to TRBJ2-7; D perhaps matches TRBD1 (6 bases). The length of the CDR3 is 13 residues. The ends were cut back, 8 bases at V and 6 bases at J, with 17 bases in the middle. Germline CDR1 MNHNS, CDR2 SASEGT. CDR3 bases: TGTGCCAGCTTGTCCAGGGGTTTGGGCGAGCAGTACTTC. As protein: CASLSRGLGEQYF.

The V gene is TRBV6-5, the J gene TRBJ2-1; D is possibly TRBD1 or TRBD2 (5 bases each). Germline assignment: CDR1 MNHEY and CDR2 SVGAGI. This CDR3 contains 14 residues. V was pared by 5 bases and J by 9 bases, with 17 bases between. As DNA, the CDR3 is TGTGCCAGCAGTCCCCCAGGGACCCCCGGTGAGCAGTTCTTC. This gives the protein CASSPPGTPGEQFF.

CDR3 DNA: TGTGCCAGCAGCCCTACTACCCGCTCCTACAATGAGCAGTTCTTC. Translated, it gives CASSPTTRSYNEQFF. The chain combines TRBV5-4 with TRBJ2-1; D remains unclear. Per germline, CDR1 SGHNT and CDR2 YYREEE (reference sequence). The CDR3 sequence is 15 residues long. Trimming took 4 bases from V and 0 from J, leaving 11 bases between them.

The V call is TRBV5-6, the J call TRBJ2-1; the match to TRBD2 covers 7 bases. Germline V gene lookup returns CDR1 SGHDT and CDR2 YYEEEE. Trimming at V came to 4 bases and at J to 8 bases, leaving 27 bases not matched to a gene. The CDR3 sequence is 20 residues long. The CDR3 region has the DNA TGTGCCAGCAGCATCTACCTCCGGGACTACCCTCAACCCCTGACTCATGAGCAGTTCTTC. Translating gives CASSIYLRDYPQPLTHEQFF.

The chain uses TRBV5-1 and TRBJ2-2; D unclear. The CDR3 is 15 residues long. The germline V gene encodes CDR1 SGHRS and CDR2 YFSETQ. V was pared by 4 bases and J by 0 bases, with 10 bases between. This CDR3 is CASSPIITNTGELFF. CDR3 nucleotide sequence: TGCGCCAGCAGCCCCATAATCACGAACACCGGGGAGCTGTTTTTT.

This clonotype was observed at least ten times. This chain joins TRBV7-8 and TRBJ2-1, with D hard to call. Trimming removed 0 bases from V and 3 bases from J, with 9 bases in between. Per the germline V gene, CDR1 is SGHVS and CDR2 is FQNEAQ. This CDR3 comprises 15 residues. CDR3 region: CASSLAPGNYNEQFF. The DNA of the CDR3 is TGTGCCAGCAGCTTAGCCCCAGGAAACTACAATGAGCAGTTCTTC.

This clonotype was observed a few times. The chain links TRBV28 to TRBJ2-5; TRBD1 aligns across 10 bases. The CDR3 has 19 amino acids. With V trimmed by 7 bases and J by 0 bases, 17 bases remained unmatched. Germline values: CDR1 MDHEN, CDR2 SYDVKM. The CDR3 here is CASNPGQGILAGDQETQYF. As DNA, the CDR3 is TGTGCCAGCAACCCGGGACAGGGGATTCTGGCGGGGGACCAAGAGACCCAGTACTTC.

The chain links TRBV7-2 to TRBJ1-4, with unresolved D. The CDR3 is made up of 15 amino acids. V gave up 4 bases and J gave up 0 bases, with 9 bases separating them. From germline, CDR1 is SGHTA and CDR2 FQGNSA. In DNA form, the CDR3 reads TGTGCCAGCAGCTCCACCCGGGCAACTAATGAAAAACTGTTTTTT. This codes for CASSSTRATNEKLFF.

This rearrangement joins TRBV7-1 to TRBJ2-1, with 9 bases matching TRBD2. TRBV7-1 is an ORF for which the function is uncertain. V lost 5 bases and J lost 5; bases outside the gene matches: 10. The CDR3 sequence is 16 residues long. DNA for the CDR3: TGTGCCAGCAGCCCGTCCCCAGCGGGAGGCCACAATGAGCAGTTCTTC. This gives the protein CASSPSPAGGHNEQFF.

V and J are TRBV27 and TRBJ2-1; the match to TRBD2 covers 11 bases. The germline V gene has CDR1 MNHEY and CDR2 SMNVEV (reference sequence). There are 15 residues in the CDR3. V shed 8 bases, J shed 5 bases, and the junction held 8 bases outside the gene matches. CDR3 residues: CASGPASGGHNEQFF. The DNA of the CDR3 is TGTGCCAGCGGCCCCGCTAGCGGGGGGCACAATGAGCAGTTCTTC.

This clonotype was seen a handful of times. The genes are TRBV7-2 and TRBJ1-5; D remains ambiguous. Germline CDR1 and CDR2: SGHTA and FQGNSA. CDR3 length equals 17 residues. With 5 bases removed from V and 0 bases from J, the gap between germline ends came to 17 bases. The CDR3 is CASSTAGAGNSNQPQHF. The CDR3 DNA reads TGTGCCAGCAGCACCGCAGGTGCGGGTAATAGCAATCAGCCCCAGCATTTT.

CDR3 sequence (DNA): TGTGCCAGTGGGAGACGGCATTCTGGGACAGAGACCCAGTACTTC. Amino acid sequence: CASGRRHSGTETQYF. The J gene is TRBJ2-5, the V gene TRBV19, with D perhaps being TRBD1 or TRBD2 (5 bases each). The CDR3 loop spans 15 amino acids. Germline values: CDR1 LNHDA, CDR2 SQIVND (reference sequence). Trimming left V 8 bases short and J 4 bases short, with 20 bases between.

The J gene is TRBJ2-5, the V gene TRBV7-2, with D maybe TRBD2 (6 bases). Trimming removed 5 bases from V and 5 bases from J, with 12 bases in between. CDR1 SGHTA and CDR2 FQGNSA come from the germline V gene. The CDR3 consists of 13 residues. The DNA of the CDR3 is TGTGCCAGCAGCGGGACTTCTCCGGAGACCCAGTACTTC. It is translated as CASSGTSPETQYF.

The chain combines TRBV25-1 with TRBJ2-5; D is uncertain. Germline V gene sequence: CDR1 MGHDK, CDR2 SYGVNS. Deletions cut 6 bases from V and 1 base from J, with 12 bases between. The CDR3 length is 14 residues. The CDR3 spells CASRATWTQETQYF. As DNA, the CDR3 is TGTGCCAGCAGAGCCACGTGGACCCAAGAGACCCAGTACTTC.

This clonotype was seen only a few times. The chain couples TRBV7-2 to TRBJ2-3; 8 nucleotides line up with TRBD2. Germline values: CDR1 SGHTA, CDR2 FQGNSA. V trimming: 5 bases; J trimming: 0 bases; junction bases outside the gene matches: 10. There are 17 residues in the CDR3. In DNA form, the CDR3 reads TGTGCCAGCAGCACAACCGGGACTAGTTTAAGCACAGATACGCAGTATTTT. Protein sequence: CASSTTGTSLSTDTQYF.

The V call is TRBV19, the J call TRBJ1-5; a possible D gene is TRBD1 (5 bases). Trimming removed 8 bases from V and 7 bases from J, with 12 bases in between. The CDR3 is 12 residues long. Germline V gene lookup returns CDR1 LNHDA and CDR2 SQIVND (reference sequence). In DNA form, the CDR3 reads TGTGCCAGTGGGGCGCGCATCCAGCCCCAGCATTTT. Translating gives CASGARIQPQHF.

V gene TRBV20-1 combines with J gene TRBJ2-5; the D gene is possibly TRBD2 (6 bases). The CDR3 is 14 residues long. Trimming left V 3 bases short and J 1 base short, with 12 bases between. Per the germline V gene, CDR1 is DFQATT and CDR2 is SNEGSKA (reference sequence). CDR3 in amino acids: CSASRVAAQETQYF. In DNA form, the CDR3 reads TGCAGTGCTAGCCGGGTAGCGGCCCAAGAGACCCAGTACTTC.

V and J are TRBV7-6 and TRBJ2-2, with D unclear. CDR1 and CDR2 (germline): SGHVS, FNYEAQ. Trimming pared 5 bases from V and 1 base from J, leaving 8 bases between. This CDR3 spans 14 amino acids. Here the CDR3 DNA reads TGTGCCAGCAGCGCTACACTGAACACCGGGGAGCTGTTTTTT. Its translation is CASSATLNTGELFF.

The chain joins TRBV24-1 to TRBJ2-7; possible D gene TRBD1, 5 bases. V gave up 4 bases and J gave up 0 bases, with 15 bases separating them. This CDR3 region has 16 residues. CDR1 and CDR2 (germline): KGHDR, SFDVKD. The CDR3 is CATSELTAVSSYEQYF. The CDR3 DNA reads TGTGCCACCAGTGAGTTGACAGCTGTGAGCTCCTACGAGCAGTACTTC.

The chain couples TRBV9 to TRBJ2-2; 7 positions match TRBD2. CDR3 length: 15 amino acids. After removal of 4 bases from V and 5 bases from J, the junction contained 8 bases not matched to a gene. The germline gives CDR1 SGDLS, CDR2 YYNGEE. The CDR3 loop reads CASSLGGVLTGELFF. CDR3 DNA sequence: TGTGCCAGCAGCTTGGGAGGGGTCCTTACCGGGGAGCTGTTTTTT.

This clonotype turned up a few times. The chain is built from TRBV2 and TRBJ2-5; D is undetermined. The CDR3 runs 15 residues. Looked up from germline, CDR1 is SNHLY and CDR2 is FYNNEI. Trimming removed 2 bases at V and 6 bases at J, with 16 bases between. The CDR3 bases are TGTGCCAGCAGTGAAATACGTCAGGCTGGAAAGACCCAGTACTTC. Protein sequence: CASSEIRQAGKTQYF. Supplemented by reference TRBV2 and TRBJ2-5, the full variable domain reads EPEVTQTPSHQVTQMGQEVILRCVPISNHLYFYWYRQILGQKVEFLVSFYNNEISEKSEIFDDQFSVERPDGSNFTLKIRSTKLEDSAMYFCASSEIRQAGKTQYFGPGTRLLVL.

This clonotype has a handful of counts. CDR3 DNA sequence: TGTGCCATCAGTTGGTCTAGCGGTAACACCGGGGAGCTGTTTTTT. This gives the protein CAISWSSGNTGELFF. The J gene is TRBJ2-2, the V gene TRBV10-3; TRBD2 agrees at 7 bases. This CDR3 has 15 residues. The V gene's germline CDR1 is ENHRY and CDR2 SYGVKD. The J segment lost 2 bases and the V segment lost 5 bases, leaving 5 bases of the junction unmatched.

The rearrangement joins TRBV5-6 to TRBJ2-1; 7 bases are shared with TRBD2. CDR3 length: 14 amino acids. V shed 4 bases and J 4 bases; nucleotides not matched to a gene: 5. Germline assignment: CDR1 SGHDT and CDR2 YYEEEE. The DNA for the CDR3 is TGTGCCAGCAGCCGGGACGGGAGGTACAATGAGCAGTTCTTC. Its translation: CASSRDGRYNEQFF. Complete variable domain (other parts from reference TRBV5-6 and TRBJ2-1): DAGVTQSPTHLIKTRGQQVTLRCSPKSGHDTVSWYQQALGQGPQFIFQYYEEEERQRGNFPDRFSGHQFPNYSSELNVNALLLGDSALYLCASSRDGRYNEQFFGPGTRLTVL.

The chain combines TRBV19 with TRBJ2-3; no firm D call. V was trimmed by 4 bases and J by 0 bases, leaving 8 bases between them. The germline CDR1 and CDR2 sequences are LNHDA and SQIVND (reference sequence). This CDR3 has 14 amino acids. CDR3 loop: CASSTADSTDTQYF. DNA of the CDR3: TGTGCCAGTAGTACAGCCGATAGCACAGATACGCAGTATTTT. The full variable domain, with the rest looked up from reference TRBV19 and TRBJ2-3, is DGGITQSPKYLFRKEGQNVTLSCEQNLNHDAMYWYRQDPGQGLRLIYYSQIVNDFQKGDIAEGYSVSREKKESFPLTVTSAQKNPTAFYLCASSTADSTDTQYFGPGTRLTVL.

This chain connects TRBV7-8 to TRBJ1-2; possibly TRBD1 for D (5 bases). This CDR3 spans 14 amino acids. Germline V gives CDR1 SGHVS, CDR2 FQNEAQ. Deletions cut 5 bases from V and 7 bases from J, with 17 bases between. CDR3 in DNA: TGTGCCAGCAGCCAACGCGGGGCAGTTGGTGGCTACACCTTC. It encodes CASSQRGAVGGYTF.

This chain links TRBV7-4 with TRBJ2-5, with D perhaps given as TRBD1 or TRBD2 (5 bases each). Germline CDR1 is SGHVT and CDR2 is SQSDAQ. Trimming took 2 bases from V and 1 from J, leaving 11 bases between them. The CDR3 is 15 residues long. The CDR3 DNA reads TGTGCCAGCAGCTTAAGGGGACGGATCCAAGAGACCCAGTACTTC. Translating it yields CASSLRGRIQETQYF.

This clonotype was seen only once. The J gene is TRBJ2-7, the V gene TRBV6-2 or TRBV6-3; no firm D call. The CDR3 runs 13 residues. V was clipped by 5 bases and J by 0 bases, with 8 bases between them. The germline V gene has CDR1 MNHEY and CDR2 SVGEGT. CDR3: CASSTPVSYEQYF. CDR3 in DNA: TGTGCCAGCAGTACCCCAGTCTCCTACGAGCAGTACTTC.

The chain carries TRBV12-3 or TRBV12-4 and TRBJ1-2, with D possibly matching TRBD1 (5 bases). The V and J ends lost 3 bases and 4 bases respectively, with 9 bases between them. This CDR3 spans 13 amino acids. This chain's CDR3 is CASSFRGRYGYTF. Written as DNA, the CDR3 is TGTGCCAGCAGTTTTAGGGGCCGCTATGGCTACACCTTC.

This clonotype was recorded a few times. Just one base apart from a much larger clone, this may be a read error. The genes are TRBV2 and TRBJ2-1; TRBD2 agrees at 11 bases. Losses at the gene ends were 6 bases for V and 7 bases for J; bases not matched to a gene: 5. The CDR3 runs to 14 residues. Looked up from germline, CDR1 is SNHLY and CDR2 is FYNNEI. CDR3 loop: CASRPGLAENEQFF. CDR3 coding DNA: TGTGCCAGCAGACCGGGACTAGCGGAAAATGAGCAGTTCTTC.

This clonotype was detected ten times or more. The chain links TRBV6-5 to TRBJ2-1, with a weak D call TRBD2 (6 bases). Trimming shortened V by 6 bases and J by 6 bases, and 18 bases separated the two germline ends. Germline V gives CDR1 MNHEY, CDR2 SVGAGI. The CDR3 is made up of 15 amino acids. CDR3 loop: CASSKTGTGGNEQFF. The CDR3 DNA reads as TGTGCCAGCAGCAAAACCGGGACTGGGGGCAATGAGCAGTTCTTC.